The 25 T cell receptor beta chains below come from one sample, sequenced in a study of blood T cell repertoires in COVID-19. Sequencing was performed with immunoSEQ multiplex PCR; in TCRdb, only in-frame clones are kept and a portion is missing. Here the sample spans over 85,000 clones, 70% to 80% being singletons. The sample consisted of peripheral blood. These receptors were collected from a man in his 60s with active or convalescent COVID-19.

The CDR3 loop is CASSLVPGGLQGNTIYF. CDR3 nucleotide sequence: TGCGCCAGCAGCTTGGTCCCAGGGGGCCTGCAAGGAAACACCATATATTTT. The gene calls are TRBV5-1 and TRBJ1-3, with 8 nucleotides matching TRBD1. Germline V gene sequence: CDR1 SGHRS, CDR2 YFSETQ. The CDR3 runs 17 residues. V shed 0 bases and J 4 bases; nucleotides not matched to a gene: 9.

The gene calls are TRBV27 and TRBJ1-2; tentatively, D is TRBD1 (6 bases). Trimming left V 3 bases short and J 2 bases short, with 13 bases between. The germline V gene has CDR1 MNHEY and CDR2 SMNVEV (reference sequence). The CDR3 loop spans 15 amino acids. The CDR3 DNA reads as TGTGCCAGCAGTTTGGGGCAGGGGATAAACTATGGCTACACCTTC. Amino acid sequence: CASSLGQGINYGYTF.

The V and J genes are TRBV2 and TRBJ2-7, with TRBD2 identical over 11 bases. This CDR3 has 16 amino acids. CDR1 is SNHLY, CDR2 FYNNEI, per germline. V lost 6 bases to trimming and J lost 5 bases; unmatched junction nucleotides: 12. In nucleotides, the CDR3 is TGTGCCAGCAGCTCTCCGGTGGGGGGACTAGCGGACGAGCAGTACTTC. This gives the protein CASSSPVGGLADEQYF.

V gene TRBV19 combines with J gene TRBJ1-1, with D possibly being TRBD1 (5 bases). CDR1 LNHDA and CDR2 SQIVND come from the germline V gene (reference sequence). Between the trimmed V and J ends, which lost 3 bases and 1 base, there was a span of 12 bases. This CDR3 has 15 amino acids. CDR3 DNA: TGTGCCAGTAGTATTAGCCAGGGCCCGAACACTGAAGCTTTCTTT. Translating gives CASSISQGPNTEAFF.

This chain connects TRBV7-2 to TRBJ1-5; the D is unclear. The germline V gene encodes CDR1 SGHTA and CDR2 FQGNSA. Deletions cut 8 bases from V and 3 bases from J, with 14 bases between. The CDR3 totals 14 residues. In nucleotides, the CDR3 is TGTGCCAGCTCCCAGGCGGGCTCCAATCAGCCCCAGCATTTT. It yields the protein CASSQAGSNQPQHF. The variable domain in full, completed from reference TRBV7-2 and TRBJ1-5, reads GAGVSQSPSNKVTEKGKDVELRCDPISGHTALYWYRQSLGQGLEFLIYFQGNSAPDKSGLPSDRFSAERTGGSVSTLTIQRTQQEDSAVYLCASSQAGSNQPQHFGDGTRLSIL.

This clone has a handful of counts. V gene TRBV4-3 combines with J gene TRBJ1-6, with 7 nucleotides matching TRBD1. V was clipped by 4 bases and J by 7 bases; unmatched bases: 7. The CDR3 is 15 amino acids. Germline V lookup: CDR1 LGHNA, CDR2 YSLEER. This chain's CDR3 is CASSRQTGVNSPLHF. Written as DNA, the CDR3 is TGCGCCAGCAGCCGCCAAACAGGGGTCAATTCACCCCTCCACTTT.

This clone was counted ten times or more. The V and J genes are TRBV29-1 and TRBJ1-4; TRBD1 matches 8 bases. Trimming cost V 3 bases and J 6 bases; bases outside gene matches: 3. Germline V gene sequence: CDR1 SQVTM, CDR2 ANQGSEA. The CDR3 loop spans 13 amino acids. The CDR3 sequence: CSVETGVDEKLFF. As DNA, the CDR3 is TGCAGCGTTGAGACAGGGGTAGATGAAAAACTGTTTTTT.

V usage is TRBV7-9 and J usage is TRBJ2-7; a weak D match, TRBD2 (5 bases). V lost 4 bases, J lost 3 bases, and 10 bases lay in between. Germline CDR1 reads SEHNR; CDR2 reads FQNEAQ (reference sequence). The CDR3 has 13 residues. This chain's CDR3 is CASSSSAGYEQYF. Here the CDR3 DNA reads TGTGCCAGCAGCTCGTCGGCGGGCTACGAGCAGTACTTC.

The CDR3 sequence: CASSGQETQYF. Here the CDR3 DNA reads TGTGCCAGCTCGGGGCAAGAGACCCAGTACTTC. The chain employs TRBV2 and TRBJ2-5; D perhaps matches TRBD2 (5 bases). V was pared by 8 bases and J by 2 bases, with 6 bases between. From germline, CDR1 is SNHLY and CDR2 FYNNEI. This CDR3 is 11 amino acids long.

V and J are TRBV9 and TRBJ2-1; D may be TRBD2 (5 bases). The V end was cut by 0 bases, the J end by 5 bases, with 12 bases between. Germline CDR1 SGDLS, CDR2 YYNGEE. The CDR3 totals 15 residues. The CDR3 reads CASSVGSGYNNEQFF. In DNA form, the CDR3 reads TGTGCCAGCAGCGTAGGTTCGGGGTACAACAATGAGCAGTTCTTC.

The genes are TRBV4-1 and TRBJ1-4, with TRBD1 matching 8 bases. V was clipped by 4 bases and J by 7 bases; unmatched bases: 8. The CDR3 loop spans 15 amino acids. Germline lookup yields CDR1 MGHRA and CDR2 YSYEKL. The CDR3 region has the DNA TGCGCCAGCAGCCTCCGGACAGGGAGGGGTGAAAAACTGTTTTTT. Its protein is CASSLRTGRGEKLFF.

This chain joins TRBV5-1 and TRBJ1-1, with D possibly matching TRBD1 (6 bases). The V and J ends lost 2 bases and 0 bases respectively, with 14 bases between them. Per germline, CDR1 SGHRS and CDR2 YFSETQ. This CDR3 comprises 16 residues. CDR3 region: CASSFSTGPMNTEAFF. Here the CDR3 DNA reads TGCGCCAGCAGCTTTTCGACAGGCCCCATGAACACTGAAGCTTTCTTT.

The count of this clone is one. The gene calls are TRBV5-1 and TRBJ2-5; 9 positions agree with TRBD2. After removal of 5 bases from V and 0 bases from J, the junction contained 2 bases not matched to a gene. The CDR3 is made up of 14 amino acids. In germline, CDR1 is SGHRS, CDR2 YFSETQ. The CDR3: CASRAGGYQETQYF. The CDR3 DNA reads as TGCGCCAGCAGAGCGGGAGGTTACCAAGAGACCCAGTACTTC.

CDR3 protein: CSPAGQGYGETQYF. The CDR3 nucleotides read TGCAGCCCTGCAGGGCAGGGGTATGGAGAGACCCAGTACTTC. The rearrangement joins TRBV29-1 to TRBJ2-5; D perhaps matches TRBD1 (6 bases). The CDR3 has 14 amino acids. Germline assignment: CDR1 SQVTM and CDR2 ANQGSEA. The V end was cut by 8 bases, the J end by 4 bases, with 20 bases between.

This sequence joins TRBV3-1 (or the pseudogene TRBV3-2) and TRBJ1-3; D is uncertain. The ends were cut back, 0 bases at V and 0 bases at J, with 6 bases in the middle. The CDR3 consists of 15 residues. CDR1 and CDR2 from the germline V gene are LGHDT and YNNKEL (reference sequence). CDR3 nucleotides: TGTGCCAGCAGCCAAGATCGGAGCTCTGGAAACACCATATATTTT. Translated: CASSQDRSSGNTIYF.

V is TRBV2 and J is TRBJ2-7, with 12 bases identical to TRBD1. Per germline, CDR1 SNHLY and CDR2 FYNNEI. The CDR3 contains 16 residues. The ends lost 0 bases at V and 3 bases at J; junction bases unmatched: 3. The CDR3 DNA reads as TGTGCCAGCAGTGAAGCGGGGACAGGGGGCCTCTACGAGCAGTACGTC. The encoded protein is CASSEAGTGGLYEQYV.

This clone occurred once. Because the CDR3 is missing its conserved closing phenylalanine or tryptophan, this is likely a read error. It is unclear where the CDR3 begins or ends on the DNA, so no DNA is shown, and the CDR3 is as TCRdb lists it. The chain employs TRBV21-1 and TRBJ2-3; the D segment call TRBD1 is taken from the table without a DNA check. TRBV21-1 is tagged as a pseudogene. Ends included, the CDR3 has 13 residues. The CDR3: CASSNGGALTKEL.

The rearrangement links TRBV9 to TRBJ2-3; 10 nucleotides align to TRBD1. With 4 bases clipped from V and 2 bases from J, the junction kept 4 bases outside the gene matches. The CDR3 has 15 residues. The germline gives CDR1 SGDLS, CDR2 YYNGEE. The CDR3 bases are TGTGCCAGCAGCAGGGGGACAGGGGTCACAGATACGCAGTATTTT. This translates into CASSRGTGVTDTQYF.

The table lists this clone with a count of one. The chain is built from TRBV28 and TRBJ2-5; D might be TRBD1 (6 bases). CDR1 MDHEN and CDR2 SYDVKM come from the germline V gene. Trimming shortened V by 6 bases and J by 7 bases, and 12 bases separated the two germline ends. The CDR3 runs 12 residues. The CDR3, as DNA: TGTGCCAGCAGCCGGGACATCGGGACCCAGTACTTC. As protein: CASSRDIGTQYF.

V gene TRBV14 combines with J gene TRBJ2-2; weak D call: TRBD1 (6 bases). The CDR3 covers 16 residues. Germline assignment: CDR1 SGHDN and CDR2 FVKESK. The ends were cut back, 0 bases at V and 7 bases at J, with 15 bases in the middle. CDR3: CASSQDLWGRSGELFF. The CDR3, as DNA: TGTGCCAGCAGCCAAGATCTCTGGGGGCGCAGCGGGGAGCTGTTTTTT.

V is TRBV7-3 and J is TRBJ2-1, with D tentatively TRBD1 (5 bases). The CDR3 totals 15 residues. Germline V gene lookup returns CDR1 SGHTA and CDR2 FQGTGA. Trimming took off 5 bases at V and 8 bases at J, with 19 bases between the two ends. CDR3 in amino acids: CASSQTGAQFHEQFF. CDR3 sequence (DNA): TGTGCCAGCAGCCAAACAGGCGCCCAATTCCATGAGCAGTTCTTC. The whole variable domain, remainder taken from reference TRBV7-3 and TRBJ2-1, is GAGVSQTPSNKVTEKGKYVELRCDPISGHTALYWYRQSLGQGPEFLIYFQGTGAADDSGLPNDRFFAVRPEGSVSTLKIQRTERGDSAVYLCASSQTGAQFHEQFFGPGTRLTVL.

The rearrangement uses TRBV6-5 and TRBJ2-6; tentative D call: TRBD1 (6 bases). Looked up from germline, CDR1 is MNHEY and CDR2 is SVGAGI. V was cut by 10 bases and J by 3 bases, with 13 bases left in between. The CDR3 contains 14 residues. In nucleotides, the CDR3 is TGTGCCACATACAGGGTGGATGGGGCCAACGTCCTGACTTTC. Translated, it gives CATYRVDGANVLTF.

This chain connects TRBV3-1 (or the pseudogene TRBV3-2) to TRBJ2-7; 7 bases are shared with TRBD1. Germline V gene lookup returns CDR1 LGHDT and CDR2 YNNKEL (reference sequence). The CDR3 is made up of 14 amino acids. Unmatched junction bases numbered 5, after V lost 0 bases and J lost 6 bases. CDR3 loop: CASSQETGWREQYF. In DNA form, the CDR3 reads TGTGCCAGCAGCCAAGAGACAGGGTGGCGCGAGCAGTACTTC.

CDR3 in amino acids: CASSLAQGRVNQPQHF. The CDR3 bases are TGTGCCAGCAGCTTAGCACAGGGAAGGGTCAATCAGCCCCAGCATTTT. The gene calls are TRBV7-2 and TRBJ1-5; perhaps TRBD1 as D (6 bases). Trimming cost V 0 bases and J 3 bases, with 12 bases left between them. This CDR3 spans 16 amino acids. Germline V lookup: CDR1 SGHTA, CDR2 FQGNSA. Full variable domain (rest looked up from reference TRBV7-2 and TRBJ1-5): GAGVSQSPSNKVTEKGKDVELRCDPISGHTALYWYRQSLGQGLEFLIYFQGNSAPDKSGLPSDRFSAERTGGSVSTLTIQRTQQEDSAVYLCASSLAQGRVNQPQHFGDGTRLSIL.

The chain uses TRBV29-1 and TRBJ1-2; tentatively, D is TRBD1 (6 bases). Trimming shortened V by 7 bases and J by 3 bases, and 15 bases separated the two germline ends. CDR3 length equals 13 residues. Germline V gene sequence: CDR1 SQVTM, CDR2 ANQGSEA. CDR3 sequence (DNA): TGCAGCGCTACTCAGGGGCCTGACTATGGCTACACCTTC. The encoded protein is CSATQGPDYGYTF. Complete variable domain (other parts from reference TRBV29-1 and TRBJ1-2): SAVISQKPSRDICQRGTSLTIQCQVDSQVTMMFWYRQQPGQSLTLIATANQGSEATYESGFVIDKFPISRPNLTFSTLTVSNMSPEDSSIYLCSATQGPDYGYTFGSGTRLTVV.